The entry below gives a single TCR beta chain sequence along with its context. What it binds is unknown. The CDR3 is 13 residues long. Deletions cut 3 bases from V and 8 bases from J, with 10 bases between. Germline V CDR1 and CDR2: LNHDA, SQIVND (reference sequence). The run of the v3.0 immunoSEQ assay was at survey level. Method: immunoSEQ multiplex PCR; TCRdb's copy keeps in-frame clones and lacks some. Altogether tens of thousands of clones are present, roughly 76% being singletons, with the ten largest covering 9.5% to 15%. Each donor provided at least one pre-ART PBMC sample and at least two post-ART PBMC samples. The entry originates in a study of long-term antiretroviral therapy in people with HIV. Study summary: By about a decade, the earliest samples predate the 2015 immediate-ART recommendation. Study-wide points: The clones with expansion before ART were dominant in the repertoire at all time points. Blood dates from about 2003 to 2017, possibly under older ART regimens.

The sample was unsorted PBMCs, taken around 1.8 years before starting antiretroviral therapy. This chain connects TRBV19 to TRBJ1-4; D is undetermined. The source of this sequence is a woman between 40 and 50 years old with HIV. The CDR3 reads CASSITGGEKLFF. The CDR3 region has the DNA TGTGCCAGTAGTATTACGGGAGGGGAAAAACTGTTTTTT.